This passage covers 16 T cell receptor beta chains from one sample sequenced in a study of human T cells and chemical hapten exposure. Time point given: patch test 1, 2 weeks after DPC sensitization. Treatment here: therapeutic diphenylcyclopropenone sensitization with weekly scalp DPC. TCRdb processed the RACE reads anew with MiXCR; each CDR3 protein has one entry. The sample contains 75,000 to 90,000 distinct CDR3 sequences, about 7.5% of which appear only once. Sequences were derived from whole blood, sampled in connection with sensitization to the hapten diphenylcyclopropenone (DPC). The source of these receptors is a woman aged 25 to 45 with alopecia areata. Some clones in this sample may be carry-over from other donors' samples.

The genes are TRBV2 and TRBJ1-2; 8 bases line up with TRBD1. The CDR3 totals 16 residues. Trimming cost V 4 bases and J 5 bases; bases outside gene matches: 12. The germline CDR1 and CDR2 sequences are SNHLY and FYNNEI. CDR3 sequence reads: CASSVDRGIFRYGYTF. The CDR3 bases are TGTGCCAGCAGTGTAGACAGGGGTATATTTCGTTATGGCTACACCTTC.

Points on this clonotype: Being one base from a much bigger clone, this may be a read error. The gene calls are TRBV2 and TRBJ2-1; D gene ambiguous. The CDR3 sequence is 12 residues long. Germline V CDR1 and CDR2: SNHLY, FYNNEI. The CDR3, as DNA: TGTGCCAGCAGTACGGCTATAAATGAGCAGCTCTTC. It translates to CASSTAINEQLF. The variable domain in full, completed from reference TRBV2 and TRBJ2-1, reads EPEVTQTPSHQVTQMGQEVILRCVPISNHLYFYWYRQILGQKVEFLVSFYNNEISEKSEIFDDQFSVERPDGSNFTLKIRSTKLEDSAMYFCASSTAINEQLFGPGTRLTVL.

V and J are TRBV20-1 and TRBJ2-3; D may correspond to TRBD1 or TRBD2 (6 bases each). The CDR3 is made up of 15 amino acids. Germline CDR1 and CDR2: DFQATT and SNEGSKA (reference sequence). The ends were cut back, 0 bases at V and 9 bases at J, with 19 bases in the middle. Here the CDR3 reads CSARDPGAPGATQYF. CDR3 bases: TGCAGTGCTAGAGATCCGGGGGCCCCAGGTGCCACGCAGTATTTT.

The V gene is TRBV25-1, the J gene TRBJ2-6; D ambiguous. Trimming cost V 5 bases and J 3 bases, with 8 bases left between them. CDR3 length: 14 amino acids. Germline assignment: CDR1 MGHDK and CDR2 SYGVNS. The CDR3 reads CASSLSIGANVLTF. Here the CDR3 DNA reads TGTGCCAGCAGTTTATCGATTGGGGCCAACGTCCTGACTTTC.

The chain employs TRBV11-2 and TRBJ1-2; 10 bases align to TRBD1. This CDR3 has 16 amino acids. V lost 2 bases to trimming and J lost 7 bases; unmatched junction nucleotides: 10. Germline-derived CDR1 and CDR2 are SGHAT and FQNNGV. Written as DNA, the CDR3 is TGTGCCAGCAGCTTATCCGGGACAGGGGTAGAGGCTGGCTACACCTTC. This encodes CASSLSGTGVEAGYTF.

Regarding this clonotype: A much larger clone lies one base from this, so it may be a read error. The chain uses TRBV12-3 or TRBV12-4 and TRBJ1-1; no definite D call. There are 14 residues in the CDR3. The CDR3 here is CAISSGDFSTEAFF. DNA for the CDR3: TGTGCCATCAGTTCAGGAGACTTTAGCACTGAAGCTTTCTTT.

This clonotype appeared many times. The rearrangement joins TRBV12-3 or TRBV12-4 to TRBJ2-1; TRBD2 matches 11 bases. This CDR3 is 15 amino acids long. The trim removed 2 bases at V and 4 bases at J, leaving 1 base unmatched. This chain's CDR3 is CASSLWTSGYNEQFF. Here the CDR3 DNA reads TGTGCCAGCAGTTTATGGACTAGCGGGTACAATGAGCAGTTCTTC.

This clonotype has ten or more counts. This chain links TRBV6-6 with TRBJ1-2, with a tentative D call TRBD1 (5 bases). The CDR3 spans 16 residues. The V and J ends lost 8 bases and 8 bases respectively, with 27 bases between them. The V gene's germline CDR1 is MNHNY and CDR2 SVGAGI (reference sequence). CDR3 in amino acids: CASVARSPPIGQGYTF. CDR3 bases: TGTGCCAGCGTGGCCAGGTCCCCCCCCATAGGACAAGGCTACACCTTC.

This clonotype was detected many times. The rearrangement joins TRBV15 to TRBJ1-1, with a weak D call TRBD1 (6 bases). The ends were cut back, 0 bases at V and 5 bases at J, with 13 bases in the middle. Germline V gives CDR1 LNHNV, CDR2 YYDKDF (reference sequence). The CDR3 has 15 amino acids. The CDR3 DNA reads as TGTGCCACCAGCAGAGAAACAGGGTTGGCGACTGAAGCTTTCTTT. Encoded protein: CATSRETGLATEAFF.

This clonotype was seen a handful of times. The rearrangement links TRBV5-1 to TRBJ1-2; the match to TRBD1 covers 8 bases. CDR1 and CDR2 (germline): SGHRS, YFSETQ. The CDR3 consists of 15 residues. The V segment lost 2 bases and the J segment 4 bases; nucleotides outside the gene matches: 7. This CDR3 reads CASSLGQGKAYGYTF. CDR3 coding DNA: TGCGCCAGCAGCTTAGGACAGGGAAAAGCCTATGGCTACACCTTC.

The CDR3 region has the DNA TGCAGTGCTAGAGGAACCAGGGGACCGTCCTACGAGCAGTACTTC. The encoded protein is CSARGTRGPSYEQYF. The rearrangement joins TRBV20-1 to TRBJ2-7, with D perhaps matching TRBD1 (6 bases). The CDR3 is 15 amino acids. The V and J ends lost 1 base and 1 base respectively, with 14 bases between them. Looked up from germline, CDR1 is DFQATT and CDR2 is SNEGSKA (reference sequence).

The chain recombines TRBV24-1 with TRBJ2-1, with D unresolved. V dropped 0 bases and J dropped 5 bases, with 1 base sitting between them. Germline assignment: CDR1 KGHDR and CDR2 SFDVKD. The CDR3 contains 12 residues. This CDR3 reads CATSDLDNEQFF. The CDR3 DNA is TGTGCCACCAGTGATTTGGACAATGAGCAGTTCTTC.

This clonotype was counted a few times. The rearrangement links TRBV20-1 to TRBJ1-4; 10 nucleotides align to TRBD1. The V gene end was trimmed by 3 bases and the J gene end by 8 bases; junction bases not matched to a gene: 3. CDR3 size: 13 residues. CDR1 and CDR2 (germline): DFQATT, SNEGSKA (reference sequence). The CDR3 bases are TGCAGTGCTAGGGGGACAGGGGTCGAAAAACTGTTTTTT. It is translated as CSARGTGVEKLFF.

This chain links TRBV10-3 with TRBJ2-3; 7 bases align to TRBD1. In germline, CDR1 is ENHRY, CDR2 SYGVKD. There are 16 residues in the CDR3. The junction had 13 bases not matched to a gene; V was cut back by 6 bases and J by 4 bases. The CDR3 sequence: CAIREPGQTLPDTQYF. CDR3 in DNA: TGTGCCATCAGGGAACCGGGACAGACCCTCCCAGATACGCAGTATTTT.

The chain has TRBV11-2 and TRBJ1-1; possibly TRBD1 for D (6 bases). The germline V gene encodes CDR1 SGHAT and CDR2 FQNNGV. Trimming cost V 5 bases and J 5 bases, with 15 bases left between them. The CDR3 has 14 residues. The CDR3 bases are TGTGCCAGCAGCGGTACGTGGGGGGCGACTGAAGCTTTCTTT. Translating gives CASSGTWGATEAFF.

This clonotype appeared many times. CDR3 protein: CASSSRGETQYF. The CDR3 DNA reads TGTGCCAGCAGTTCCCGGGGGGAGACCCAGTACTTC. V usage is TRBV12-3 or TRBV12-4 and J usage is TRBJ2-5; D is perhaps TRBD2 (6 bases). Trimming removed 4 bases at V and 5 bases at J, with 8 bases between. The length of the CDR3 is 12 residues.